This T cell receptor (beta chain) was sequenced in a study of OX40 agonist ivuxolimab in advanced cancers. Whole-study context: The dose of intravenous ivuxolimab that patients received every 2 weeks ranged from 0.01 to 10 mg/kg.

V dropped 0 bases and J dropped 15 bases, with 15 bases sitting between them. Germline V gene data show CDR1 as WSHSY and CDR2 as SAAADI. This CDR3 is 13 amino acids long. This table comes from immunoSEQ multiplex PCR, and its TCRdb copy is limited to in-frame clones, with some not included. The repertoire holds 65,000 to 90,000 clones, less than 95% seen once, with 8.4% in the top ten. The receptor was isolated from an adult with an advanced solid tumor such as melanoma, head and neck, liver or kidney cancer. The V gene is TRBV10-2, the J gene TRBJ2-1, with D unclear. The sequenced sample was CD4+ or CD8+ T cells sorted from blood, obtained in a trial of the OX40 agonist ivuxolimab. DNA for the CDR3: TGCGCCAGCAGTGAGTCGATGGATTCGTTCCTGTTCTTC. Encoded protein: CASSESMDSFLFF.